Below, 32 T cell receptor beta chains from the same sample are listed, as sequenced in a study of CD8 T cells in ankylosing spondylitis. TCRdb re-called the 5' RACE reads with MiXCR, one entry per CDR3 protein. Altogether about 250,000 distinct CDR3 sequences are present, roughly 32% being singletons, with the ten largest covering about 4%. The sequenced sample was blood, either unsorted or a sorted T cell fraction (not recorded which). These TCRs come from a male donor with ankylosing spondylitis or in good health (not recorded which).

This clonotype appeared a few times. The chain has TRBV29-1 and TRBJ2-2, with 8 bases identical to TRBD1. The CDR3 spans 16 residues. J gave up 6 bases and V 7 bases, and 16 bases lay outside the gene matches. Germline CDR1 reads SQVTM; CDR2 reads ANQGSEA. The CDR3 loop is CSALDPGTGEAGELFF. Here the CDR3 DNA reads TGCAGCGCACTTGATCCCGGGACAGGAGAGGCCGGGGAGCTGTTTTTT.

The table lists this clonotype with a few counts. The V gene is TRBV29-1, the J gene TRBJ2-5, with TRBD1 matching over 9 bases. The V segment lost 6 bases and the J segment 2 bases; nucleotides outside the gene matches: 4. Germline CDR1 SQVTM, CDR2 ANQGSEA. The CDR3 contains 13 residues. The CDR3 bases are TGCAGCGTAAACGGACAGGGGCAAGAGACCCAGTACTTC. It is translated as CSVNGQGQETQYF.

The J gene is TRBJ2-1, the V gene TRBV20-1, with D hard to call. The CDR3 is 15 residues long. V lost 0 bases and J lost 5, with 14 bases in between. Germline lookup yields CDR1 DFQATT and CDR2 SNEGSKA (reference sequence). This chain's CDR3 is CSARDSARAHNEQFF. In DNA form, the CDR3 reads TGCAGTGCTAGAGATTCCGCAAGGGCCCACAATGAGCAGTTCTTC.

The rearrangement joins TRBV4-1 to TRBJ2-5; the match to TRBD2 covers 8 bases. The CDR3 contains 17 residues. Germline V gene sequence: CDR1 MGHRA, CDR2 YSYEKL. V lost 0 bases to trimming and J lost 2 bases; unmatched junction nucleotides: 8. Here the CDR3 DNA reads TGCGCCAGCAGCCAAGAATCCAGCGGGGGCCCTCAAGAGACCCAGTACTTC. The encoded protein is CASSQESSGGPQETQYF.

V and J are TRBV20-1 and TRBJ1-5; D remains ambiguous. The V end was cut by 0 bases, the J end by 6 bases, with 9 bases between. The CDR3 is 13 amino acids. Per germline, CDR1 DFQATT and CDR2 SNEGSKA (reference sequence). Here the CDR3 DNA reads TGCAGTGCTAGAGATGAGGCCGGTCAGCCCCAGCATTTT. Translating gives CSARDEAGQPQHF.

The chain has TRBV10-3 and TRBJ2-2; 8 bases match TRBD1. The CDR3 extends over 15 amino acids. The trim removed 7 bases at V and 3 bases at J, leaving 7 bases unmatched. CDR1 ENHRY and CDR2 SYGVKD come from the germline V gene. CDR3 sequence (DNA): TGTGCCATCATGGCAGGGGGCGCGTACACCGGGGAGCTGTTTTTT. Its protein product is CAIMAGGAYTGELFF.

The chain recombines TRBV10-1 with TRBJ2-4, with no clear D. V shed 0 bases and J shed 7 bases, with 13 bases lying between them. Per the germline V gene, CDR1 is WNHNN and CDR2 is SYGVQD (reference sequence). This CDR3 has 15 amino acids. Written as DNA, the CDR3 is TGCGCCAGCAGTGAGTCGTTAATGGGAAGTAACATTCAGTACTTC. Translated: CASSESLMGSNIQYF.

The genes are TRBV20-1 and TRBJ2-4; D not certain. This CDR3 spans 15 amino acids. V was pared by 6 bases and J by 0 bases, with 15 bases between. CDR1 and CDR2 from the germline V gene are DFQATT and SNEGSKA (reference sequence). CDR3 nucleotides: TGCAGTGCCCTCGGGTGGACGACAGCCAAAAACATTCAGTACTTC. Its protein is CSALGWTTAKNIQYF.

In this sample, this clonotype turned up a few times. This chain uses TRBV11-2 with TRBJ2-5, with D uncertain. Germline CDR1 SGHAT, CDR2 FQNNGV. Trimming stripped 1 base from V and 5 bases from J, with 11 bases between. This CDR3 spans 14 amino acids. CDR3 DNA: TGTGCCAGCAGCTTAGGGCGTCTTCGGGAGACCCAGTACTTC. Translating it yields CASSLGRLRETQYF.

This clonotype was counted only a few times. V usage is TRBV6-1 and J usage is TRBJ1-3; the match to TRBD1 covers 8 bases. With V trimmed by 2 bases and J by 8 bases, 2 bases remained unmatched. There are 13 residues in the CDR3. Per the germline V gene, CDR1 is MNHNS and CDR2 is SASEGT. The DNA of the CDR3 is TGTGCCAGCAGTGAACAGGGGGCGGACACCATATATTTT. It codes for CASSEQGADTIYF.

The gene calls are TRBV29-1 and TRBJ2-1; tentative D call: TRBD1 (5 bases). The germline V gene encodes CDR1 SQVTM and CDR2 ANQGSEA. The V end was cut by 3 bases, the J end by 7 bases, with 16 bases between. The CDR3 sequence is 14 residues long. CDR3 loop: CSVEVWAGRNEQFF. The CDR3 nucleotides read TGCAGCGTTGAGGTCTGGGCAGGGCGGAATGAGCAGTTCTTC.

The rearrangement links TRBV7-2 to TRBJ2-1, with 8 bases lining up with TRBD2. The CDR3 loop spans 15 amino acids. CDR1 is SGHTA and CDR2 is FQGNSA in the germline V gene. After removal of 6 bases from V and 8 bases from J, the junction contained 12 bases not matched to a gene. DNA for the CDR3: TGTGCCAGCAGTCGAGGCCCCCAGCGGGGGTATGAGCAGTTCTTC. It yields the protein CASSRGPQRGYEQFF. Supplemented by reference TRBV7-2 and TRBJ2-1, the full variable domain reads GAGVSQSPSNKVTEKGKDVELRCDPISGHTALYWYRQSLGQGLEFLIYFQGNSAPDKSGLPSDRFSAERTGGSVSTLTIQRTQQEDSAVYLCASSRGPQRGYEQFFGPGTRLTVL.

This clonotype has just a few counts. The genes are TRBV20-1 and TRBJ2-5; perhaps TRBD2 as D (5 bases). Germline V gives CDR1 DFQATT, CDR2 SNEGSKA (reference sequence). CDR3 length: 13 residues. V lost 4 bases and J 3 bases, leaving 12 bases between the germline ends. This CDR3 is CSATPSGEETQYF. CDR3 in DNA: TGCAGTGCTACCCCCAGCGGCGAAGAGACCCAGTACTTC.

This clonotype was observed a handful of times. V and J are TRBV7-3 and TRBJ2-1; a possible D gene is TRBD1 (6 bases). Germline assignment: CDR1 SGHTA and CDR2 FQGTGA. Trimming cost V 2 bases and J 2 bases, with 10 bases left between them. This CDR3 contains 15 residues. The CDR3 region is CASSLQAGAYNEQFF. Here the CDR3 DNA reads TGTGCCAGCAGCTTACAAGCAGGGGCCTACAATGAGCAGTTCTTC.

The sample holds a few counts of this clonotype. Germline is not matched at one junction end, which may reflect a read error. The V gene is TRBV29-1, the J gene TRBJ2-2; a weak D match, TRBD2 (6 bases). CDR1 and CDR2 from the germline V gene are SQVTM and ANQGSEA. The CDR3 loop spans 14 amino acids. The CDR3, as DNA: TGCAGCGTTCAAGACGCCGGGGGCACCGGGGAGCTGTTTTTT. This translates into CSVQDAGGTGELFF.

CDR3 sequence (DNA): TGTGCCAGCAGCTTAGTGAGTCTAGCGAGCACAGATACGCAGTATTTT. Translated, it gives CASSLVSLASTDTQYF. V and J are TRBV7-8 and TRBJ2-3; perhaps TRBD2 as D (6 bases). Trimming removed 1 base at V and 0 bases at J, with 11 bases between. Germline CDR1 and CDR2: SGHVS and FQNEAQ. The CDR3 length is 16 residues. The whole variable domain, remainder taken from reference TRBV7-8 and TRBJ2-3, is GAGVSQSPRYKVAKRGQDVALRCDPISGHVSLFWYQQALGQGPEFLTYFQNEAQLDKSGLPSDRFFAERPEGSVSTLKIQRTQQEDSAVYLCASSLVSLASTDTQYFGPGTRLTVL.

This rearrangement joins TRBV12-3 or TRBV12-4 to TRBJ1-1; 7 bases match TRBD1. The CDR3 covers 14 residues. Trimming cost V 6 bases and J 11 bases; bases outside gene matches: 15. CDR3 bases: TGTGCCAGCAGCTCAATCGATGACGGGACAGAGGCTTTCTTT. Residues: CASSSIDDGTEAFF.

The chain joins TRBV12-3 or TRBV12-4 to TRBJ2-3; TRBD1 matches at 8 bases. The CDR3 length is 15 residues. Trimming cost V 5 bases and J 6 bases; bases outside gene matches: 10. In DNA, the CDR3 is TGTGCCAGCAGTCATCGCACAGGGGGTTGGGATACGCAGTATTTT. It encodes CASSHRTGGWDTQYF.

The table lists this clonotype with a few counts. CDR3: CASGTSGGRVQFF. The CDR3 region has the DNA TGTGCCAGTGGGACTAGCGGGGGGAGAGTGCAGTTCTTC. The genes are TRBV12-3 or TRBV12-4 and TRBJ2-1, with 15 bases fitting TRBD2. The CDR3 loop spans 13 amino acids. After removal of 9 bases from V and 12 bases from J, the junction contained 6 bases not matched to a gene.

In this sample, this clonotype turned up a few times. The gene calls are TRBV20-1 and TRBJ2-3; D is perhaps TRBD2 (5 bases). Trimming stripped 8 bases from V and 2 bases from J, with 20 bases between. The CDR3 has 15 amino acids. Germline values: CDR1 DFQATT, CDR2 SNEGSKA (reference sequence). CDR3 nucleotides: TGCAGTCCCCGCTGGGGAGCAGGATTCACAGATACGCAGTATTTT. Protein sequence: CSPRWGAGFTDTQYF.

This clonotype was observed a few times. The chain has TRBV12-3 or TRBV12-4 and TRBJ2-5; D may correspond to TRBD1 or TRBD2 (5 bases each). V was pared by 6 bases and J by 1 base, with 12 bases between. The CDR3 loop spans 14 amino acids. The CDR3 here is CASSPWGTQETQYF. The CDR3 bases are TGTGCCAGCAGCCCTTGGGGGACCCAAGAGACCCAGTACTTC.

V usage is TRBV29-1 and J usage is TRBJ1-2; possible D gene TRBD1, 5 bases. Per germline, CDR1 SQVTM and CDR2 ANQGSEA. This CDR3 is built from 13 residues. V was trimmed by 0 bases and J by 8 bases, leaving 13 bases between them. The CDR3: CSVEDPRARGYTF. Here the CDR3 DNA reads TGCAGCGTTGAAGATCCCAGGGCTCGGGGCTACACCTTC. The full variable domain, with the rest looked up from reference TRBV29-1 and TRBJ1-2, is SAVISQKPSRDICQRGTSLTIQCQVDSQVTMMFWYRQQPGQSLTLIATANQGSEATYESGFVIDKFPISRPNLTFSTLTVSNMSPEDSSIYLCSVEDPRARGYTFGSGTRLTVV.

This clonotype was picked up a small number of times. The chain uses TRBV5-6 and TRBJ2-2, with D uncertain. The CDR3 covers 11 residues. Germline values: CDR1 SGHDT, CDR2 YYEEEE. V dropped 2 bases and J dropped 6 bases, with 2 bases sitting between them. This CDR3 is CASSFSGELFF. CDR3 sequence (DNA): TGTGCCAGCAGCTTTTCCGGGGAGCTGTTTTTT.

Only a few counts were recorded for this clonotype. The CDR3 is CASSNLPGLAGENIQYF. The CDR3 DNA sequence: TGTGCCAGCAGTAACTTACCGGGACTAGCGGGGGAAAACATTCAGTACTTC. This chain connects TRBV27 to TRBJ2-4, with TRBD2 matching 14 bases. The CDR3 loop spans 17 amino acids. The V gene's germline CDR1 is MNHEY and CDR2 SMNVEV (reference sequence). The ends lost 5 bases at V and 5 bases at J; junction bases unmatched: 8.

The chain uses TRBV7-9 and TRBJ2-1, with 8 bases fitting TRBD2. CDR3 length equals 13 residues. V shed 5 bases and J 8 bases; nucleotides not matched to a gene: 5. The germline CDR1 and CDR2 sequences are SEHNR and FQNEAQ (reference sequence). CDR3 DNA: TGTGCCAGCAGCCCAGCGGGGGTCGATGAGCAGTTCTTC. It codes for CASSPAGVDEQFF.

The chain couples TRBV20-1 to TRBJ2-7; D unresolved. Trimming stripped 6 bases from V and 5 bases from J, with 17 bases between. Germline V gene sequence: CDR1 DFQATT, CDR2 SNEGSKA (reference sequence). This CDR3 has 13 amino acids. CDR3: CSANHALTDEQYF. DNA of the CDR3: TGCAGTGCAAATCATGCGTTAACTGACGAGCAGTACTTC.

The CDR3 reads CASSLEAGGQGNTIYF. The CDR3 nucleotides read TGCGCCAGCAGCCTGGAAGCCGGGGGACAAGGAAACACCATATATTTT. This chain uses TRBV5-1 with TRBJ1-3, with TRBD1 as a possible D gene (6 bases). CDR1 is SGHRS and CDR2 is YFSETQ in the germline V gene. Trimming pared 4 bases from V and 4 bases from J, leaving 18 bases between. The CDR3 length is 16 residues.

V and J are TRBV19 and TRBJ1-5; D unclear. CDR1 is LNHDA, CDR2 SQIVND, per germline (reference sequence). The CDR3 has 13 residues. The V gene lost 3 bases and the J gene lost 7 bases, with 10 bases spanning the gap. Here the CDR3 DNA reads TGTGCCAGTAGTATGGCAGAGGTCCAGCCCCAGCATTTT. This translates into CASSMAEVQPQHF.

This clonotype appeared a few times. The V call is TRBV20-1, the J call TRBJ2-7; D might be TRBD1 (5 bases). This CDR3 is built from 13 residues. Per germline, CDR1 DFQATT and CDR2 SNEGSKA (reference sequence). V was trimmed by 5 bases and J by 3 bases, leaving 14 bases between them. This CDR3 reads CSAHQATDYEQYF. CDR3 nucleotide sequence: TGCAGTGCTCATCAAGCGACAGACTACGAGCAGTACTTC.

There are a few counts of this clonotype. V gene TRBV24-1 combines with J gene TRBJ2-1, with D unclear. Germline CDR1 is KGHDR and CDR2 is SFDVKD. Trimming removed 5 bases from V and 4 bases from J, with 14 bases in between. The CDR3 has 15 amino acids. CDR3 residues: CATSVNAVGYNEQFF. In DNA, the CDR3 is TGTGCCACCAGTGTGAACGCGGTGGGATACAATGAGCAGTTCTTC.

V and J are TRBV6-1 and TRBJ1-4, with no clear D. Trimming stripped 5 bases from V and 7 bases from J, with 14 bases between. Germline assignment: CDR1 MNHNS and CDR2 SASEGT. The CDR3 totals 14 residues. The DNA of the CDR3 is TGTGCCAGCAGTCTGGGTTGGGCGGGTGAAAAACTGTTTTTT. Encoded protein: CASSLGWAGEKLFF.

V usage is TRBV29-1 and J usage is TRBJ2-7, with a possible D match to TRBD1 (6 bases). CDR1 and CDR2 (germline): SQVTM, ANQGSEA. The V and J ends lost 3 bases and 3 bases respectively, with 9 bases between them. This CDR3 region has 12 residues. CDR3 sequence: CSVEDSDYEQYF. DNA for the CDR3: TGCAGCGTTGAGGACAGCGACTACGAGCAGTACTTC.